This T cell receptor beta chain was observed in a study of CD8 T cells in ankylosing spondylitis. Study-level results: About 8 highly homologous variants made up a TCR beta motif, and this motif appeared characteristic of ankylosing spondylitis blood.

CDR1 is SGHRS, CDR2 YFSETQ, per germline. The CDR3 is 14 residues long. The V and J ends lost 4 bases and 4 bases, in that order; junction bases with no gene match: 5. TCRdb passed the 5' RACE reads through MiXCR, listing each CDR3 protein once. The sample records approximately 540,000 distinct CDR3 sequences, approximately 11% being singletons. This clonotype has ten or more counts. As yet, its antigen is unknown. The receptor was derived from a male donor with ankylosing spondylitis. Sequenced sample: blood, either unsorted or a sorted T cell fraction (not recorded which). This chain joins TRBV5-1 and TRBJ2-3; 8 nucleotides match TRBD2. This CDR3 reads CASSLAGTSDTQYF. CDR3 nucleotides: TGCGCCAGCAGCCTAGCGGGTACGTCAGATACGCAGTATTTT.